This TCR beta chain originates from a study of read filtering for tumor transcriptome and immune sequencing. Across the study: About 8 patients were R-ISS I, more than 15 were R-ISS II, 7 were R-ISS III. DNase treatment preceded whole-transcriptome library preparation.

In this sample, this clonotype turned up many times. The antigen remains unidentified. Broader study findings: IR-seq and RNA-seq agreed better without single-read clonotypes.

CDR1 is SNHLY, CDR2 FYNNEI, per germline. This CDR3 spans 12 amino acids. Trimming removed 7 bases from V and 4 bases from J, with 8 bases in between. From 300 to 450 ng of RNA, a library with molecular barcoded alpha/delta and beta/gamma adaptors was made. One entry per CDR3 protein, called by TCRdb with MiXCR from the reads. The sample has 14,000 to 15,000 distinct CDR3 sequences, 20% seen once. The sequencing sample was made of a population of CD138-negative cells sorted from bone marrow. The chain couples TRBV2 to TRBJ2-1; possibly TRBD2 for D (5 bases). The clonotype comes from a donor aged 40 or older with multiple myeloma. CDR3 sequence (DNA): TGTGCCAGCAAGTGGGAGTACAATGAGCAGTTCTTC. This sequence encodes CASKWEYNEQFF. Full variable domain (remainder filled in from reference TRBV2 and TRBJ2-1): EPEVTQTPSHQVTQMGQEVILRCVPISNHLYFYWYRQILGQKVEFLVSFYNNEISEKSEIFDDQFSVERPDGSNFTLKIRSTKLEDSAMYFCASKWEYNEQFFGPGTRLTVL.